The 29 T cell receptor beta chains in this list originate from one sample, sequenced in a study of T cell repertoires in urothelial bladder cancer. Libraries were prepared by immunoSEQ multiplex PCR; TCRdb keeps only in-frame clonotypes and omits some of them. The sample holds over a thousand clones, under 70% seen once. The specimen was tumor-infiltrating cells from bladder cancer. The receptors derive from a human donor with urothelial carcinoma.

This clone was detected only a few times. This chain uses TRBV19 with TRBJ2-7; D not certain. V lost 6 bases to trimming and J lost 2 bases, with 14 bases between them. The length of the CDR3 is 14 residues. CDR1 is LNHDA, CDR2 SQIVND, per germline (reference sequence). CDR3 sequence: CASSLGLTPYEQYF. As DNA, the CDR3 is TGTGCCAGTAGCCTTGGCCTTACCCCCTACGAGCAGTACTTC.

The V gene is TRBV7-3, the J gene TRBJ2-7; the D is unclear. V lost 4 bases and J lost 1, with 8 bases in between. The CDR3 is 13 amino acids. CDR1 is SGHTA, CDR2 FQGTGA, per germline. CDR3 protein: CASSSEVSYEQYF. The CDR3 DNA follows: TGTGCCAGCAGCTCAGAGGTATCCTACGAGCAGTACTTC.

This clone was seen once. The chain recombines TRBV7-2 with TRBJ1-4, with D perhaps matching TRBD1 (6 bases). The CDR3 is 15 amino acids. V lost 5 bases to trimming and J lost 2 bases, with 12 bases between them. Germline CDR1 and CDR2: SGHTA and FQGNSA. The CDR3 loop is CASSPPTGTNEKLFF. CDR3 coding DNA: TGTGCCAGCAGCCCACCGACAGGCACTAATGAAAAACTGTTTTTT.

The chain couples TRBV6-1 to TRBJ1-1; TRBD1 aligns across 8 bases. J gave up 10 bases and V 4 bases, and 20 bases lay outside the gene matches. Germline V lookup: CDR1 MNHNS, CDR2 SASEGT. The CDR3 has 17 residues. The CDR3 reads CASSGGHSPASGTGAFF. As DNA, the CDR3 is TGTGCCAGCAGTGGGGGACACTCGCCCGCGAGTGGGACAGGAGCTTTCTTT.

Here the CDR3 DNA reads TGTGCCAGCAGCGTCCTAGCAGCAACGACAATGAAGCAGTTCTTC. It yields the protein CASSVLAATTMKQFF. This sequence joins TRBV9 and TRBJ2-1; TRBD2 might be the D (5 bases). The length of the CDR3 is 15 residues. Germline V gives CDR1 SGDLS, CDR2 YYNGEE. V dropped 2 bases and J dropped 11 bases, with 20 bases sitting between them. Combining the CDR3 with reference TRBV9 and TRBJ2-1 gives the whole variable domain DSGVTQTPKHLITATGQRVTLRCSPRSGDLSVYWYQQSLDQGLQFLIQYYNGEERAKGNILERFSAQQFPDLHSELNLSSLELGDSALYFCASSVLAATTMKQFFGPGTRLTVL.

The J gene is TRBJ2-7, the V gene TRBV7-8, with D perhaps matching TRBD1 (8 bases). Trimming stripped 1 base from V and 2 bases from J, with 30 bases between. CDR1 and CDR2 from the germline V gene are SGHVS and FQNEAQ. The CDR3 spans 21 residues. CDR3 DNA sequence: TGTGCCAGCAGCTTAGTTTCTTCGGGGGGTAGTAGGACAGGGCCCACCTACGAGCAGTACTTC. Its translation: CASSLVSSGGSRTGPTYEQYF. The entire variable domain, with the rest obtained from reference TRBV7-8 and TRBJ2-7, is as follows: GAGVSQSPRYKVAKRGQDVALRCDPISGHVSLFWYQQALGQGPEFLTYFQNEAQLDKSGLPSDRFFAERPEGSVSTLKIQRTQQEDSAVYLCASSLVSSGGSRTGPTYEQYFGPGTRLTVT.

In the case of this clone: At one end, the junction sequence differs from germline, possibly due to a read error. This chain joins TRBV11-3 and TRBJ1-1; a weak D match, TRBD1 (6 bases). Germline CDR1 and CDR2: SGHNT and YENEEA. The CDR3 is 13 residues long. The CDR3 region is CASSLTSPGTPYF. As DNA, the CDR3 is TGTGCCAGCAGCTTAACCTCCCCCGGGACACCTTACTTT. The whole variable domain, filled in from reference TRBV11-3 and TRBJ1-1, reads EAGVVQSPRYKIIEKKQPVAFWCNPISGHNTLYWYLQNLGQGPELLIRYENEEAVDDSQLPKDRFSAERLKGVDSTLKIQPAELGDSAVYLCASSLTSPGTPYFGQGTRLTVV.

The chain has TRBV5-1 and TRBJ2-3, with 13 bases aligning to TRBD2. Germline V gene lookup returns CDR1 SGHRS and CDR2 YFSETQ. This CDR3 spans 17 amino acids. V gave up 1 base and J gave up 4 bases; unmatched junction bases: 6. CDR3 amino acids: CASSLRGLAGVSDTQYF. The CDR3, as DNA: TGCGCCAGCAGCTTGAGAGGACTAGCGGGGGTTTCAGATACGCAGTATTTT.

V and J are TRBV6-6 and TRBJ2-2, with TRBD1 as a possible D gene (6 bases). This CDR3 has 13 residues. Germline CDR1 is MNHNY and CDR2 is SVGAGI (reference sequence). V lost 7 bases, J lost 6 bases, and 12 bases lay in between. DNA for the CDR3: TGTGCCAGCAATCGACAGGATGCCGGGGAGCTGTTTTTT. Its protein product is CASNRQDAGELFF.

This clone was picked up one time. The CDR3 region has the DNA TGCGCCAGCAGCTTGGCCTTAGATACGCAGTATTTT. Translated: CASSLALDTQYF. The V call is TRBV5-1, the J call TRBJ2-3; D unresolved. Germline CDR1 and CDR2: SGHRS and YFSETQ. Trimming cost V 0 bases and J 5 bases, with 4 bases left between them. This CDR3 contains 12 residues.

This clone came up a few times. The CDR3 sequence: CASSFISPPRDTQYF. CDR3 sequence (DNA): TGTGCCAGCAGTTTTATTAGCCCTCCACGGGATACGCAGTATTTT. The V gene is TRBV27, the J gene TRBJ2-3; D is ambiguous. The CDR3 extends over 15 amino acids. The V gene's germline CDR1 is MNHEY and CDR2 SMNVEV (reference sequence). Deletions cut 3 bases from V and 6 bases from J, with 16 bases between.

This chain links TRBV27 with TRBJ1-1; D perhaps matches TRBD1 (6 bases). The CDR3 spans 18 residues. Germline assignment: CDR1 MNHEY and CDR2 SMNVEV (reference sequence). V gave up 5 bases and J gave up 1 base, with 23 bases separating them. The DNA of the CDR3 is TGTGCCAGCAGTAAAGGGGGTGGGAGTGGACAGCGGAACACTGAAGCTTTCTTT. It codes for CASSKGGGSGQRNTEAFF.

In DNA, the CDR3 is TGCAGCGTTGACCCTGGATGGGTTAACTATGGCTACACCTTC. Its protein is CSVDPGWVNYGYTF. The chain combines TRBV29-1 with TRBJ1-2; D gene uncertain. V was shortened by 3 bases and J by 1 base, with 12 bases between the two germline ends. Germline CDR1 SQVTM, CDR2 ANQGSEA. There are 14 residues in the CDR3.

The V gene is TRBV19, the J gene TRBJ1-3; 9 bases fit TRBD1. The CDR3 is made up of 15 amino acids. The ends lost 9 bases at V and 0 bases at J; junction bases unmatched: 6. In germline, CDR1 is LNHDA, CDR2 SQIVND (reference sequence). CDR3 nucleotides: TGTGCCAGCCGGGGACAGGGCATCTCTGGAAACACCATATATTTT. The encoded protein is CASRGQGISGNTIYF. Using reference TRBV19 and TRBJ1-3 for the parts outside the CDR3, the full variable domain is DGGITQSPKYLFRKEGQNVTLSCEQNLNHDAMYWYRQDPGQGLRLIYYSQIVNDFQKGDIAEGYSVSREKKESFPLTVTSAQKNPTAFYLCASRGQGISGNTIYFGEGSWLTVV.

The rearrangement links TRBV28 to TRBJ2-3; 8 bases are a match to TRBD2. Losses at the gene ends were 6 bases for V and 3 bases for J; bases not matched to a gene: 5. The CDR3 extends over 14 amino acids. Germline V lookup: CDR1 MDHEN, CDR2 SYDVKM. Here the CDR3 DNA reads TGTGCCAGCAGCTTTGTAGCGGGAACAGATACGCAGTATTTT. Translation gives CASSFVAGTDTQYF.

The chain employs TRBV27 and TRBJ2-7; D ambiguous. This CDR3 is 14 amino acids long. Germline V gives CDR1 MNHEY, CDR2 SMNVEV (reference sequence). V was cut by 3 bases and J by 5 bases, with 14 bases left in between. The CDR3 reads CASSFSPIADEQYF. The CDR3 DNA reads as TGTGCCAGCAGTTTCTCTCCGATCGCCGACGAGCAGTACTTC.

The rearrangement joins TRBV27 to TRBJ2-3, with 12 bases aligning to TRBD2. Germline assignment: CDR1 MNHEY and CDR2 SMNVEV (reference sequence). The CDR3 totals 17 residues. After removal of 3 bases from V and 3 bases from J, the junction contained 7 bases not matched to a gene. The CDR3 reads CASSFPSTSGRTDTQYF. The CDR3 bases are TGTGCCAGCAGTTTCCCCTCGACTAGCGGGAGAACAGATACGCAGTATTTT.

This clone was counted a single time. CDR3 protein: CASNPRRSSYEQYF. The CDR3 coding sequence is TGTGCCAGCAACCCCCGGAGGAGCTCCTACGAGCAGTACTTC. The chain carries TRBV6-4 and TRBJ2-7, with D possibly matching TRBD2 (5 bases). Trimming stripped 7 bases from V and 0 bases from J, with 13 bases between. The CDR3 consists of 14 residues. Germline lookup yields CDR1 MRHNA and CDR2 SNTAGT.

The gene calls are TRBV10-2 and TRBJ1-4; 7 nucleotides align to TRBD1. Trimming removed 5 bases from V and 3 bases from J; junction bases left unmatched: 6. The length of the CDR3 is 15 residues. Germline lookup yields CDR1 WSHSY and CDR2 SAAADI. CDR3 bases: TGCGCCAGCAGTTCTTCAGGGGGACCTAATGAAAAACTGTTTTTT. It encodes CASSSSGGPNEKLFF.

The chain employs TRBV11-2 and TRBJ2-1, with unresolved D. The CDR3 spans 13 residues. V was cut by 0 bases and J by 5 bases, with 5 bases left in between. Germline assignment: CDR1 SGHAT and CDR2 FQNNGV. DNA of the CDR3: TGTGCCAGCAGCTTAGATCGTGACAATGAGCAGTTCTTC. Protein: CASSLDRDNEQFF.

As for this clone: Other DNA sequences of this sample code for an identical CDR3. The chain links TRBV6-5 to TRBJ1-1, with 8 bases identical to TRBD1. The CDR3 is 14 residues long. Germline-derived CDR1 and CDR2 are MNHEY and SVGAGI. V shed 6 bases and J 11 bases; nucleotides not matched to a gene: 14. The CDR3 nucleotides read TGTGCCAGCAGCGGCACAGACAGGGGCGCCAGGGCTTTCTTT. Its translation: CASSGTDRGARAFF.

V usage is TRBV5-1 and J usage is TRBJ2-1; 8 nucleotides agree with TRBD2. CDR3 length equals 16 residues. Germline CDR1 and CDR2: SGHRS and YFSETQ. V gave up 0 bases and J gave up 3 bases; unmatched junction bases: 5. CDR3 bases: TGCGCCAGCAGCTTGGGCCAGCGGGGGTTCTACAATGAGCAGTTCTTC. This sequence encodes CASSLGQRGFYNEQFF.

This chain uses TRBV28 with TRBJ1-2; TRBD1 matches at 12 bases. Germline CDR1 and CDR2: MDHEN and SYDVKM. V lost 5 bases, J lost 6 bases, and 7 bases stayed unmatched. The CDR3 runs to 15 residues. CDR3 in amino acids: CASSLGTGGDHGYTF. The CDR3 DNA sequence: TGTGCCAGCAGTCTGGGGACAGGGGGCGATCATGGCTACACCTTC.

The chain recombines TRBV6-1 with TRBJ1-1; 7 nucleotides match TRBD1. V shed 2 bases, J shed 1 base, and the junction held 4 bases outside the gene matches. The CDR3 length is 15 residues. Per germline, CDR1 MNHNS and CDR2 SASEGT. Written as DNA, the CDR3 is TGTGCCAGCAGTGAACAGGGGGGCCGGAACACTGAAGCTTTCTTT. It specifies CASSEQGGRNTEAFF.

The CDR3 region is CASSLLGTETWNYGYTF. CDR3 DNA: TGTGCCAGCAGCTTGTTGGGGACAGAGACTTGGAACTATGGCTACACCTTC. The chain carries TRBV5-6 and TRBJ1-2, with TRBD1 matching 7 bases. The CDR3 has 17 amino acids. V shed 1 base, J shed 2 bases, and the junction held 11 bases outside the gene matches. Germline V gene sequence: CDR1 SGHDT, CDR2 YYEEEE.

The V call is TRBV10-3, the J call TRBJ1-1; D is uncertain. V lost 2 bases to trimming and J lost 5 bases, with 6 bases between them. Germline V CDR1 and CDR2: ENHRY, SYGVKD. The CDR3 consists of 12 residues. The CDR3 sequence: CAISERGTEAFF. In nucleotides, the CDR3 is TGTGCCATCAGTGAGCGGGGTACTGAAGCTTTCTTT.

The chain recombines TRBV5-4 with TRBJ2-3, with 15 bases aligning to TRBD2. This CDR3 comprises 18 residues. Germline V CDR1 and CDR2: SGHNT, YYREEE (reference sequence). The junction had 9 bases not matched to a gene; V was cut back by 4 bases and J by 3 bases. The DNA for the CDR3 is TGTGCCAGCAGCGGGACTAGCGGGGGGTTAGAAATAACAGATACGCAGTATTTT. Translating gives CASSGTSGGLEITDTQYF.

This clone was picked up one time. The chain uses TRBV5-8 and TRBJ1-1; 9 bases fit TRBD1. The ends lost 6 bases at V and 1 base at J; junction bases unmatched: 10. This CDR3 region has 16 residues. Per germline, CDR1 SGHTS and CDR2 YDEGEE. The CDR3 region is CASTVGAGQGNTEAFF. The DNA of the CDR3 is TGTGCCAGCACCGTGGGGGCGGGACAGGGGAACACTGAAGCTTTCTTT. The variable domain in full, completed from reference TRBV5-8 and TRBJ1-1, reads EAGVTQSPTHLIKTRGQQATLRCSPISGHTSVYWYQQALGLGLQFLLWYDEGEERNRGNFPPRFSGRQFPNYSSELNVNALELEDSALYLCASTVGAGQGNTEAFFGQGTRLTVV.

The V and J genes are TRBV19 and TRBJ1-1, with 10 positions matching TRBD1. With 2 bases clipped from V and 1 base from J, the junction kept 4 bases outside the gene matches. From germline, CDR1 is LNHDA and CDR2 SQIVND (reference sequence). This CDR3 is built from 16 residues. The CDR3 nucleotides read TGTGCCAGTAGTATATTGACAGGGGGCGGGAACACTGAAGCTTTCTTT. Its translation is CASSILTGGGNTEAFF.